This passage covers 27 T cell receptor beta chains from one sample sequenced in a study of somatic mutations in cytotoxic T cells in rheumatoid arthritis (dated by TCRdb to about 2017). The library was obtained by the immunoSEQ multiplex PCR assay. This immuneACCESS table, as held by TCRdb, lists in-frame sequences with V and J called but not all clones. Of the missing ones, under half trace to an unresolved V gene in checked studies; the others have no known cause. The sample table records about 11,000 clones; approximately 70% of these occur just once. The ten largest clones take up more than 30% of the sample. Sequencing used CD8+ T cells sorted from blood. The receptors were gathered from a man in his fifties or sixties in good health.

The CDR3 region is CASSEYRDGNSPLHF. In DNA, the CDR3 is TGTGCCAGTAGTGAATACAGGGACGGAAATTCACCCCTCCACTTT. V gene TRBV19 combines with J gene TRBJ1-6; D might be TRBD1 (6 bases). The V and J ends lost 5 bases and 7 bases respectively, with 15 bases between them. This CDR3 is 15 amino acids long. Per germline, CDR1 LNHDA and CDR2 SQIVND (reference sequence).

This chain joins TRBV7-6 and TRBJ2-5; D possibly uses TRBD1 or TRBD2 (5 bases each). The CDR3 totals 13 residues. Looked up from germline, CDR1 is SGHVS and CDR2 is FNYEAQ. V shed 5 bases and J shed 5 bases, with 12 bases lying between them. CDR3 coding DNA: TGTGCCAGCAGCGTGGGACCCCTGGAGACCCAGTACTTC. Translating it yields CASSVGPLETQYF.

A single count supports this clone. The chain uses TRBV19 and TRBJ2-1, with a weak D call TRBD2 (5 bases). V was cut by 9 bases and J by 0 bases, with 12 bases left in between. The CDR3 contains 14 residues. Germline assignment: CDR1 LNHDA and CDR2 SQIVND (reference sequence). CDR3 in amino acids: CASASGNSYNEQFF. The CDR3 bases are TGTGCCAGCGCGTCGGGGAACTCCTACAATGAGCAGTTCTTC.

CDR3 nucleotide sequence: TGCGCCAGCAGCCAAGATACCCCCTCTGGGGCCAACGTCCTGACTTTC. Its translation is CASSQDTPSGANVLTF. V gene TRBV4-3 combines with J gene TRBJ2-6; D unclear. The CDR3 is 16 residues long. Trimming took off 0 bases at V and 0 bases at J, with 6 bases between the two ends. Germline V gene lookup returns CDR1 LGHNA and CDR2 YSLEER.

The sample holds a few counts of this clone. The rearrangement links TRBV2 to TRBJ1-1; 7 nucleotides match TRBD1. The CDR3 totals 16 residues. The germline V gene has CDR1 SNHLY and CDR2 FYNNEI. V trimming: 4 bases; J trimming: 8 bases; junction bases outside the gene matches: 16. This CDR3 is CASSASPTGTSSEAFF. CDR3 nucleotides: TGTGCCAGCAGTGCAAGCCCGACAGGGACGAGTTCGGAAGCTTTCTTT.

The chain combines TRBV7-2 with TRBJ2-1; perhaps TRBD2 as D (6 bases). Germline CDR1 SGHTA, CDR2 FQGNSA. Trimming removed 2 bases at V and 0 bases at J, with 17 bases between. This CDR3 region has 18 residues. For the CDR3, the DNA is TGTGCCAGCAGCTTAAATCGGGGAGGCAGGAGCTCCTACAATGAGCAGTTCTTC. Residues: CASSLNRGGRSSYNEQFF. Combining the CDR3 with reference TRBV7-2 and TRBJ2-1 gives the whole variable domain GAGVSQSPSNKVTEKGKDVELRCDPISGHTALYWYRQSLGQGLEFLIYFQGNSAPDKSGLPSDRFSAERTGGSVSTLTIQRTQQEDSAVYLCASSLNRGGRSSYNEQFFGPGTRLTVL.

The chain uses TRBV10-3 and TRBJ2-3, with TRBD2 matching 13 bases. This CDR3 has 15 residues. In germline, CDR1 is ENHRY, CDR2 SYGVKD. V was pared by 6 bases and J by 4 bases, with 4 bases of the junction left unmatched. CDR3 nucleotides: TGTGCCATCAGCTGGACTAGCGGGAGTGCAGATACGCAGTATTTT. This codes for CAISWTSGSADTQYF.

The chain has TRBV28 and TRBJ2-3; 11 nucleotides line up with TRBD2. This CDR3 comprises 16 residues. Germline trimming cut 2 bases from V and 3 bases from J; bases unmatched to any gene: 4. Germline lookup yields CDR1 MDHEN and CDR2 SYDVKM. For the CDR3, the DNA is TGTGCCAGCAGTTTAACTAGCGGGGGTACGACAGATACGCAGTATTTT. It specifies CASSLTSGGTTDTQYF.

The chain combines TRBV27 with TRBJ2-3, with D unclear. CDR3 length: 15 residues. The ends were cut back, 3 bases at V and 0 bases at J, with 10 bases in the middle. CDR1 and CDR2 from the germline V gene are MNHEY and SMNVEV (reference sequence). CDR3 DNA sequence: TGTGCCAGCAGTTTTCTCAGCCTTAGCACAGATACGCAGTATTTT. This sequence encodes CASSFLSLSTDTQYF.

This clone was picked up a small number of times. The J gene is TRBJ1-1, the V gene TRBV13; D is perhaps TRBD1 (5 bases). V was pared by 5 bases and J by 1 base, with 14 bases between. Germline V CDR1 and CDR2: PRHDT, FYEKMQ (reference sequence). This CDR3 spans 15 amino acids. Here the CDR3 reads CASSEAGMPNTEAFF. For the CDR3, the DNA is TGTGCCAGCAGCGAAGCAGGGATGCCGAACACTGAAGCTTTCTTT.

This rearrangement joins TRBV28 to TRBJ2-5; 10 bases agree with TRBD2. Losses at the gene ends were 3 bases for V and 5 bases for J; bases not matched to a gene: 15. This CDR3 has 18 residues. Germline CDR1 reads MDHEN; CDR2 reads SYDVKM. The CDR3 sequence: CASSFDLKPVAGGETQYF. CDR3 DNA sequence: TGTGCCAGCAGTTTTGATTTGAAGCCAGTAGCGGGAGGCGAGACCCAGTACTTC.

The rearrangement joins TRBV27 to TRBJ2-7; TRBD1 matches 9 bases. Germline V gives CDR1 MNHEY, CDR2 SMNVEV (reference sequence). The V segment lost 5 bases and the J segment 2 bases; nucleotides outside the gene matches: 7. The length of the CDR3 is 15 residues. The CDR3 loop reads CASSDGQGLAYEQYF. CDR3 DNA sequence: TGTGCCAGCAGTGACGGACAGGGGCTAGCCTACGAGCAGTACTTC.

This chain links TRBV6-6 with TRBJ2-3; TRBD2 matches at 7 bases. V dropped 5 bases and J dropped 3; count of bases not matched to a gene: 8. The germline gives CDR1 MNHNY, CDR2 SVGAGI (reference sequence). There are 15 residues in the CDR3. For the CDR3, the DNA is TGTGCCAGCAGTCAGACTAGCCCCCCGACAGATACGCAGTATTTT. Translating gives CASSQTSPPTDTQYF.

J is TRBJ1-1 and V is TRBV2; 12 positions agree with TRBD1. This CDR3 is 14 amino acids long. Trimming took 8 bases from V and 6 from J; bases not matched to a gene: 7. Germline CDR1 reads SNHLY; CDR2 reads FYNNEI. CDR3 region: CASFSGQGASEAFF. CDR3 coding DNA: TGTGCCAGCTTTTCGGGACAGGGGGCGTCTGAAGCTTTCTTT.

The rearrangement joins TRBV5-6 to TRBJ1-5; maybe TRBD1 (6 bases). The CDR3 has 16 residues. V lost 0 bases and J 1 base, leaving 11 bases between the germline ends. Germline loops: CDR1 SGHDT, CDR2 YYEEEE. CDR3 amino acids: CASSLEAGASNQPQHF. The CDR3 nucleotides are TGTGCCAGCAGCTTGGAGGCAGGGGCCAGCAATCAGCCCCAGCATTTT.

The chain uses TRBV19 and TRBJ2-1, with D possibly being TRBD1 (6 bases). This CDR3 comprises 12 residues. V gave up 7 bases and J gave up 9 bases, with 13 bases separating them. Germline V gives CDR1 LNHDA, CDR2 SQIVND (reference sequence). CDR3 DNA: TGTGCCAGTACCTTGGGACACAGTGAGCAGTTCTTC. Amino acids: CASTLGHSEQFF.

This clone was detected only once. CDR3 coding DNA: TGCGCCAGCAGCCAAGATCTATACTTTTCCACAGATACGCAGTATTTT. This sequence encodes CASSQDLYFSTDTQYF. The chain has TRBV4-3 and TRBJ2-3; the D is unclear. The CDR3 totals 16 residues. The V gene lost 0 bases and the J gene lost 2 bases, with 12 bases spanning the gap. CDR1 and CDR2 (germline): LGHNA, YSLEER.

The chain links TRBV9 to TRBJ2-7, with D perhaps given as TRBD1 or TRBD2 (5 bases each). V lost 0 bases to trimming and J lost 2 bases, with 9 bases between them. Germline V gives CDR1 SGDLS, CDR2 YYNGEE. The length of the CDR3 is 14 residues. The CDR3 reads CASSVGDGPYEQYF. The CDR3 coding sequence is TGTGCCAGCAGCGTAGGGGACGGCCCCTACGAGCAGTACTTC.

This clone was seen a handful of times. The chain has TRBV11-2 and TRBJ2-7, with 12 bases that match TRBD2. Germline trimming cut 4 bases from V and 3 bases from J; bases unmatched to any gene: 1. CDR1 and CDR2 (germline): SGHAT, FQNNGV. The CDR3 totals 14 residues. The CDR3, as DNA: TGTGCCAGCAGCTGGACTAGCGGGAACTACGAGCAGTACTTC. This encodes CASSWTSGNYEQYF.

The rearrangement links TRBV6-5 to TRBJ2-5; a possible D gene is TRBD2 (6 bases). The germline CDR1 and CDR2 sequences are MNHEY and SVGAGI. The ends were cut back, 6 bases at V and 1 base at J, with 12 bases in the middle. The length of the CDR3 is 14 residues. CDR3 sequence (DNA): TGTGCCAGCAGACCCGGGGAGGCCCAAGAGACCCAGTACTTC. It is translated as CASRPGEAQETQYF.

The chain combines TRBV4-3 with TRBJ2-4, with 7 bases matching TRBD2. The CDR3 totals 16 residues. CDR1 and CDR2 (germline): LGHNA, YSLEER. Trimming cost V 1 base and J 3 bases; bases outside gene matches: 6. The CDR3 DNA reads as TGCGCCAGCAGCCAAGTAGGGAGGGAGGACAAAAACATTCAGTACTTC. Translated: CASSQVGREDKNIQYF.

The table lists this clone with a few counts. CDR3 loop: CASSSQSRGWTEAFF. DNA of the CDR3: TGTGCCAGCAGCTCGCAGTCTCGGGGATGGACTGAAGCTTTCTTT. V usage is TRBV11-2 and J usage is TRBJ1-1; the D is unclear. The CDR3 spans 15 residues. Trimming stripped 4 bases from V and 5 bases from J, with 17 bases between. Per the germline V gene, CDR1 is SGHAT and CDR2 is FQNNGV.

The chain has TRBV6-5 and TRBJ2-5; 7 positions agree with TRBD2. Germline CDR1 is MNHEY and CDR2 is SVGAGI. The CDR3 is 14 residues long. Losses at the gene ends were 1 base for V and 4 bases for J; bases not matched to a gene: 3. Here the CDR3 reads CASSYWGGLETQYF. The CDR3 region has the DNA TGTGCCAGCAGTTACTGGGGGGGGTTAGAGACCCAGTACTTC.

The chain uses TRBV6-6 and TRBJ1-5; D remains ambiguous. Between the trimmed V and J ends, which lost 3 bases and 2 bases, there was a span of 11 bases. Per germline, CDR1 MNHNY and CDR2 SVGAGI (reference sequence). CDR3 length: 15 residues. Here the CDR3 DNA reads TGTGCCAGCAGTTATTCCGGGGAGGGCAATCAGCCCCAGCATTTT. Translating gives CASSYSGEGNQPQHF.

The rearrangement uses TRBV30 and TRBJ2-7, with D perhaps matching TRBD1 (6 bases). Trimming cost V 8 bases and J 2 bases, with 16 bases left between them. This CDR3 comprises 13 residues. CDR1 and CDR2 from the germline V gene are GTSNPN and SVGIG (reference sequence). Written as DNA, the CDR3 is TGTGCCGGTACAACAGGGAAAGCCTACGAGCAGTACTTC. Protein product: CAGTTGKAYEQYF.

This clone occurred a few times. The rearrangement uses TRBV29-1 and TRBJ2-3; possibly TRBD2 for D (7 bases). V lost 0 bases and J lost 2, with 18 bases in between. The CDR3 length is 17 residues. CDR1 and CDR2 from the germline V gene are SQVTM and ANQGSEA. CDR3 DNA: TGCAGCGTTGAAGACGGGGGCTCCGGGACTATCACAGATACGCAGTATTTT. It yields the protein CSVEDGGSGTITDTQYF.

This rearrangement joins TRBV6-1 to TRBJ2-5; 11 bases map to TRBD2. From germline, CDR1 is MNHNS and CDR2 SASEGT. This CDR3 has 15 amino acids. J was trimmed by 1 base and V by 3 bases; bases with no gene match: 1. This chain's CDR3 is CASSDTSGGQETQYF. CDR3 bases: TGTGCCAGCAGTGACACTAGCGGGGGCCAAGAGACCCAGTACTTC.